A selection of T cell receptor beta chains follows, all from one sample in a study of cytomegalovirus exposure and HLA in healthy donors. Libraries were prepared by immunoSEQ multiplex PCR; TCRdb keeps only in-frame clonotypes and omits some of them. In the table there are approximately 150,000 clones, roughly 79% of which are singletons. The sequenced sample consisted of PBMCs. These receptors all stem from a woman under 30 in good health and CMV-seropositive. Each CDR3 is given with its conserved first and last residue. A D gene is named only where the DNA matches it firmly. Size is stated for part of the rows, as once, few or many counts, or as a class when the clone is expanded.

D: -
V: TRBV27
size: -
J: TRBJ2-2
CDR3: CASSSGTYYRANTGELFF
DNA: TGTGCCAGCAGTTCCGGGACATATTATAGGGCAAACACCGGGGAGCTGTTTTTT

D: -
V: TRBV7-9
size: -
J: TRBJ1-5
CDR3: CASSLGLSGAGQPQHF
DNA: TGTGCCAGCAGCTTAGGGTTGTCAGGAGCGGGTCAGCCCCAGCATTTT

D: -
V: TRBV19
size: -
J: TRBJ2-2
CDR3: CASTNMRGGANTGELFF
DNA: TGTGCCAGTACTAATATGAGAGGGGGTGCGAACACCGGGGAGCTGTTTTTT

D: -
V: TRBV9
size: -
J: TRBJ1-1
CDR3: CASSVDSLNTEAFF
DNA: TGTGCCAGCAGCGTAGACAGCTTAAACACTGAAGCTTTCTTT

D: TRBD2
V: TRBV5-1
size: -
J: TRBJ2-3
CDR3: CASSPAGDSTDTQYF
DNA: TGCGCCAGCAGCCCAGCGGGAGATAGCACAGATACGCAGTATTTT

D: -
V: TRBV7-9
size: -
J: TRBJ1-3
CDR3: CASSLPGGNTIYF
DNA: TGTGCCAGCAGCTTACCAGGGGGAAACACCATATATTTT

D: TRBD1
V: TRBV2
size: -
J: TRBJ1-1
CDR3: CASSRSPGQGMWAEAFF
DNA: TGTGCCAGCAGCCGTTCGCCGGGACAGGGCATGTGGGCTGAAGCTTTCTTT

D: -
V: TRBV7-2
size: -
J: TRBJ1-1
CDR3: CASSARERNTEAFF
DNA: TGTGCCAGCAGCGCCAGGGAAAGGAACACTGAAGCTTTCTTT

D: TRBD1
V: TRBV29-1
size: -
J: TRBJ1-1
CDR3: CSVGTGGEAFF
DNA: TGCAGCGTTGGGACAGGGGGGGAAGCTTTCTTT

D: -
V: TRBV10-1
size: -
J: TRBJ2-5
CDR3: CASSGSRGETQYF
DNA: TGCGCCAGCAGTGGAAGCCGAGGAGAGACCCAGTACTTC

D: TRBD1
V: TRBV6-5
size: -
J: TRBJ2-7
CDR3: CASSSFGTAFSYEQYF
DNA: TGTGCCAGCAGTTCCTTTGGGACAGCTTTCTCCTACGAGCAGTACTTC

D: TRBD1
V: TRBV7-2
size: -
J: TRBJ1-2
CDR3: CASSLVGTGNYGYTF
DNA: TGTGCCAGCAGCTTAGTCGGGACAGGGAACTATGGCTACACCTTC

D: -
V: TRBV6-1
size: -
J: TRBJ1-2
CDR3: CASRGPGRNYGYTF
DNA: TGTGCCAGCCGCGGTCCAGGGAGGAACTATGGCTACACCTTC

D: TRBD1
V: TRBV7-9
size: few
J: TRBJ1-2
CDR3: CASSLEGAVYGYTF
DNA: TGTGCCAGCAGCTTAGAGGGGGCGGTCTATGGCTACACCTTC

D: TRBD1
V: TRBV19
size: -
J: TRBJ2-1
CDR3: CASSIGQGSYNEQFF
DNA: TGTGCCAGTAGTATAGGACAGGGGTCCTACAATGAGCAGTTCTTC

D: TRBD1
V: TRBV5-1
size: -
J: TRBJ1-3
CDR3: CASSRTGGRDSGNTIYF
DNA: TGCGCCAGCAGCAGGACAGGGGGCCGAGATAGTGGAAACACCATATATTTT

D: -
V: TRBV6-9
size: -
J: TRBJ2-2
CDR3: CASSFIRDSLGGTGELFF
DNA: TGTGCCAGCAGTTTTATCCGGGACAGCTTAGGGGGGACCGGGGAGCTGTTTTTT

D: -
V: TRBV10-3
size: -
J: TRBJ2-5
CDR3: CAISEEEGQETQYF
DNA: TGTGCCATCAGTGAGGAGGAGGGGCAAGAGACCCAGTACTTC

D: -
V: TRBV7-3
size: -
J: TRBJ1-1
CDR3: CASSLRQGVRAFF
DNA: TGTGCCAGCAGCTTGAGGCAGGGTGTGCGGGCTTTCTTT

D: -
V: TRBV21-1
size: -
J: TRBJ1-5
CDR3: CASSPPKRGQQPQHF
DNA: TGTGCCAGCAGCCCCCCTAAAAGGGGGCAGCAGCCCCAGCATTTT

D: TRBD2
V: TRBV4-2
size: -
J: TRBJ2-3
CDR3: CASSQVSGGLDTDTDTQYF
DNA: TGTGCCAGCAGCCAAGTAAGCGGGGGGTTAGATACGGACACAGATACGCAGTATTTT

D: TRBD1
V: TRBV5-1
size: -
J: TRBJ1-4
CDR3: CASSLDGTGGDGGEKLFF
DNA: TGCGCCAGCAGCTTGGATGGGACAGGGGGCGATGGTGGTGAAAAACTGTTTTTT

D: -
V: TRBV4-2
size: -
J: TRBJ2-1
CDR3: CASRNPTMNEQFF
DNA: TGTGCCAGCAGGAACCCGACTATGAATGAGCAGTTCTTC

D: TRBD1
V: TRBV5-1
size: few
J: TRBJ1-1
CDR3: CASSQGGTEAFF
DNA: TGCGCCAGCAGCCAGGGGGGAACTGAAGCTTTCTTT

D: TRBD1
V: TRBV28
size: -
J: TRBJ2-7
CDR3: CASLGTGVIYEQYF
DNA: TGTGCCAGCCTCGGGACAGGGGTGATCTACGAGCAGTACTTC

D: TRBD1
V: TRBV27
size: -
J: TRBJ1-6
CDR3: CASSGQGNSPLHF
DNA: TGTGCCAGCAGCGGACAGGGGAATTCACCCCTCCACTTT

D: TRBD1
V: TRBV6-1
size: -
J: TRBJ2-7
CDR3: CASSATGGYEQYF
DNA: TGTGCCAGCAGTGCCACAGGGGGCTACGAGCAGTACTTC

D: -
V: TRBV18
size: -
J: TRBJ1-4
CDR3: CASSPPGGAGEKLFF
DNA: TGTGCCAGCTCACCACCGGGTGGGGCTGGTGAAAAACTGTTTTTT

D: -
V: TRBV18
size: -
J: TRBJ2-2
CDR3: CASSPPSPQRKNTGELFF
DNA: TGTGCCAGCTCACCACCGAGTCCCCAAAGAAAAAACACCGGGGAGCTGTTTTTT

D: -
V: TRBV6-6
size: -
J: TRBJ1-1
CDR3: CASGDTLGTEAFF
DNA: TGTGCCAGCGGGGACACCCTGGGGACTGAAGCTTTCTTT

D: TRBD1
V: TRBV28
size: -
J: TRBJ1-2
CDR3: CASSLSPDRAYGYTF
DNA: TGTGCCAGCAGTTTGTCCCCCGACAGGGCCTATGGCTACACCTTC

D: -
V: TRBV6-1
size: -
J: TRBJ1-1
CDR3: CASRGMLAGNTEAFF
DNA: TGTGCCAGTAGAGGAATGCTAGCGGGGAACACTGAAGCTTTCTTT